This T cell receptor (beta chain) was sequenced during a study of T cells after yellow fever vaccination. By 5'RACE template switching, TCR cDNA was produced, with a universal primer site and UMIs added in the process. Using its own MiXCR run on the 5' RACE reads, TCRdb lists one record per CDR3 protein. The sample yields approximately 610,000 distinct CDR3 sequences, around 16% seen once. Germline V gene data show CDR1 as ENHRY and CDR2 as SYGVKD. V shed 3 bases and J shed 4 bases, with 12 bases lying between them. The length of the CDR3 is 14 residues. The clonotype comes from a man younger than 35 who received the YFV17D yellow fever vaccine. The sequenced sample was PBMCs, obtained less than 6 days after the first yellow fever vaccination. This chain uses TRBV10-3 with TRBJ1-1; possibly TRBD1 for D (5 bases). The CDR3 loop is CAISDRGRGTEAFF. CDR3 coding DNA: TGTGCCATCAGTGATAGGGGAAGGGGCACTGAAGCTTTCTTT.